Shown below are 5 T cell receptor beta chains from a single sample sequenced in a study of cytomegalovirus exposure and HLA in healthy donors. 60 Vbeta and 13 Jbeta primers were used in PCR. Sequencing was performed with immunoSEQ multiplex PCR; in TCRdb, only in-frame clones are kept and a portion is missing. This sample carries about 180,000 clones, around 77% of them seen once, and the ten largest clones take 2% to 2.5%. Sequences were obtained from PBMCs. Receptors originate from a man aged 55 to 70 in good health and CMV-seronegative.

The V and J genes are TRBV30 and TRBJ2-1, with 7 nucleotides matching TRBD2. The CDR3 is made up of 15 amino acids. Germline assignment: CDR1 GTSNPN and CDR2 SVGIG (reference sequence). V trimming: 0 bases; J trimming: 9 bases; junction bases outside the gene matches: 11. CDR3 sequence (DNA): TGTGCCTGGAGTGTACGTGGGGGAGGGCGGGGTGAGCAGTTCTTC. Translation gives CAWSVRGGGRGEQFF.

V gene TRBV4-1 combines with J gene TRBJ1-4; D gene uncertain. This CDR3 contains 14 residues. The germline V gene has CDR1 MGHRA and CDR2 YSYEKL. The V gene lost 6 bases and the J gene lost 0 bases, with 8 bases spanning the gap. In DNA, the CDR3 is TGCGCCAGCAGTAAAGGAGCAACTAATGAAAAACTGTTTTTT. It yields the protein CASSKGATNEKLFF.

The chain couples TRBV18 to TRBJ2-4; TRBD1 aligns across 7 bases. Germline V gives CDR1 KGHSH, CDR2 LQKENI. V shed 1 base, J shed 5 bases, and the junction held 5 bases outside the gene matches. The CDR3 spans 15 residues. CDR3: CASSPLGTVQNIQYF. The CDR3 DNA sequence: TGTGCCAGCTCACCACTCGGGACAGTTCAAAACATTCAGTACTTC. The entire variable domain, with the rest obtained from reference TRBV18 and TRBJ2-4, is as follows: NAGVMQNPRHLVRRRGQEARLRCSPMKGHSHVYWYRQLPEEGLKFMVYLQKENIIDESGMPKERFSAEFPKEGPSILRIQQVVRGDSAAYFCASSPLGTVQNIQYFGAGTRLSVL.

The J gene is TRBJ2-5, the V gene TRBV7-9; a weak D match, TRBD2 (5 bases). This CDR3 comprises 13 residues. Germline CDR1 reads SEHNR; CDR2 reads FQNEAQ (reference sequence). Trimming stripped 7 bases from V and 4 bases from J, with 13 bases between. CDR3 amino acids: CASIDGVGETQYF. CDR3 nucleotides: TGTGCCAGCATAGACGGGGTTGGAGAGACCCAGTACTTC.

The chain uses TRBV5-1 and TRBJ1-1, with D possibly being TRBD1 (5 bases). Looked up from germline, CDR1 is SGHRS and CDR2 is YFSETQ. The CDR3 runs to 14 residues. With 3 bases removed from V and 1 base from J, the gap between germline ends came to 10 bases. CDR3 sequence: CASSSGGGNTEAFF. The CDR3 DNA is TGCGCCAGCAGCTCCGGCGGGGGGAACACTGAAGCTTTCTTT.